This is a list of T cell receptor beta chains from one sample in a study of blood T cell repertoires in COVID-19. Sequencing was performed with immunoSEQ multiplex PCR; in TCRdb, only in-frame clones are kept and a portion is missing. Of more than 250,000 clones listed, around 86% are singletons. Material: peripheral blood. The receptors were gathered from a man between 45 and 60 years old with active or convalescent COVID-19. The CDR3 runs from the conserved cysteine through the conserved F or W. Fields, in order: D gene, V gene, J gene, clone size, CDR3 DNA, CDR3 protein. A D gene is named only where the DNA matches it firmly. Clone size is not always given. Where it is, it says once, few, many or a class for expanded clones.

>.|TRBV4-3|TRBJ1-2|few
TGCGCCAGCAGCCAAGACTATAACGAAGGGGATGGCTACACCTTC
CASSQDYNEGDGYTF
>TRBD2|TRBV6-5|TRBJ2-3|.
TGTGCCAGCAGGTCATCGGTAGCGGGAGGTACGCAGTATTTT
CASRSSVAGGTQYF
>TRBD1|TRBV29-1|TRBJ1-2|.
TGCAGCGTTGAATCGGAGACAGGGAATGGCTACACCTTC
CSVESETGNGYTF
>.|TRBV12-3/TRBV12-4|TRBJ2-7|.
TGTGCCAGCAGTTTAGGGCCAGCCTACGAGCAGTACTTC
CASSLGPAYEQYF
>TRBD1|TRBV5-4|TRBJ2-5|.
TGTGCCAGCAGCCGGACAGGGGGCGGAAGAGAGACCCAGTACTTC
CASSRTGGGRETQYF
>.|TRBV11-2|TRBJ1-6|.
TGTGCCAGCAGCTTAGTGGGAGGTTCACCCCTCCACTTT
CASSLVGGSPLHF
>TRBD1|TRBV11-3|TRBJ2-1|.
TGTGCCAGCAGTTTAGCCGGGACAGGGGCCTACAATGAGCAGTTCTTC
CASSLAGTGAYNEQFF
>TRBD2|TRBV5-1|TRBJ2-5|.
TGCGCCAGCAGCTTGGGCGGGGGGGCCGAAGAGACCCAGTACTTC
CASSLGGGAEETQYF
>.|TRBV30|TRBJ1-2|.
TGTGCCTGGAGTGTAAGTGGAGGGGTAGGCTACACCTTC
CAWSVSGGVGYTF
>TRBD1|TRBV28|TRBJ2-1|once
TGTGCCAGCAGTTCCCCTCCGGACAGGTACAATGAGCAGTTCTTC
CASSSPPDRYNEQFF
>TRBD1|TRBV4-2|TRBJ2-6|.
TGTGCCAGCAGCCGAGGACGCGGCGACAGGGGTTTCCCCAGCTCTGGGGCCAACGTCCTGACTTTC
CASSRGRGDRGFPSSGANVLTF
>.|TRBV4-2|TRBJ1-4|.
TGTGCCAGCAGCCAAGGGACAGTTGAAAAACTGTTTTTT
CASSQGTVEKLFF
>TRBD1|TRBV28|TRBJ2-1|.
TGTGCCAGCACCCGGGACAGGGGGTCGAGAAAGCGCAATGAGCAGTTCTTC
CASTRDRGSRKRNEQFF
>TRBD2|TRBV5-6|TRBJ2-7|.
TGTGCCAGCAGCTTGGTTTGGGGACTAGGTACCTCCTACGAGCAGTACTTC
CASSLVWGLGTSYEQYF
>.|TRBV7-8|TRBJ1-5|.
TGTGCCAGCAGCCGCGGACAAAGCAATCAGCCCCAGCATTTT
CASSRGQSNQPQHF
>TRBD2|TRBV7-3|TRBJ2-5|.
TGTGCCAGCAGCCCCTCCGGGCCGCGGGAGAATGGGGGAATCCAAGAGACCCAGTACTTC
CASSPSGPRENGGIQETQYF
>.|TRBV7-9|TRBJ1-1|.
TGTGCCAGCAGCTTAGACAGGGTAAGCGGGGACACTGAAGCTTTCTTT
CASSLDRVSGDTEAFF
>TRBD1|TRBV12-3/TRBV12-4|TRBJ2-1|.
TGTGCCAGCAGTCTTCGACAGGGCCGGCAGTTCTTC
CASSLRQGRQFF
>.|TRBV7-2|TRBJ1-2|.
TGTGCCAGCAGCTTGGTCGGGGACACCAAGTCCTATGGCTACACCTTC
CASSLVGDTKSYGYTF
>TRBD1|TRBV18|TRBJ1-6|.
TGTGCCAGCTCACCAGGACAGGGCGCTTATTCACCCCTCCACTTT
CASSPGQGAYSPLHF
>.|TRBV5-1|TRBJ1-3|.
TGCGCCAGCTCTCCCCAGGGCGCTGGAAACACCATATATTTT
CASSPQGAGNTIYF
>.|TRBV2|TRBJ1-5|.
TGTGCCAGCAGCACCCAGGGGAGGGGACAGCCCCAGCATTTT
CASSTQGRGQPQHF
>.|TRBV6-5|TRBJ2-7|.
TGTGCCAGCAGTACGCCGACAGGCTACGAGCAGTACTTC
CASSTPTGYEQYF
>.|TRBV7-8|TRBJ1-1|.
TGTGCCAGCTCGGGCGGGCTGAACACTGAAGCTTTCTTT
CASSGGLNTEAFF
>.|TRBV27|TRBJ2-7|.
TGTGCCAGCAGTTTCTCTACTAGGATTAGAGAGCAGTACTTC
CASSFSTRIREQYF
>.|TRBV12-1|TRBJ2-6|.
TGTGCCAGCAGCTTGGCTCCAGACAGGGATGTCTCTGGGGCCAACGTCCTGACTTTC
CASSLAPDRDVSGANVLTF
>.|TRBV11-3|TRBJ2-2|.
TGTGCCAGCAGCTCTAACAGGGTAGTCGGGGAGCTGTTTTTT
CASSSNRVVGELFF
>TRBD2|TRBV11-2|TRBJ2-1|.
TGTGCCAGCAGCTTAGGGGCTAGCGGGGACAATGAGCAGTTCTTC
CASSLGASGDNEQFF
>.|TRBV6-6|TRBJ1-5|.
TGTGCCAGCAGGTTAGCGACCCGGCTTCGCAATCAGCCCCAGCATTTT
CASRLATRLRNQPQHF
>TRBD1|TRBV7-2|TRBJ1-4|.
TGTGCCAGCAGCACTACAGGGGGGTTCGGGAAACTGTTTTTT
CASSTTGGFGKLFF
>.|TRBV2|TRBJ1-2|once
TGTGCCAGCAGTGAATGGGGGGTCCCTCCGAACTATGGCTACACCTTC
CASSEWGVPPNYGYTF
>.|TRBV2|TRBJ2-7|.
TGTGCCAGCAGCCTTCTAAGCTTATCCCGCGACGAGCAGTACTTC
CASSLLSLSRDEQYF
>TRBD1|TRBV13|TRBJ1-1|.
TGTGCCAGCAGCTTTCAAGCCAGGGGGAGTGGTGAAGCTTTCTTT
CASSFQARGSGEAFF
>.|TRBV3-1/TRBV3-2|TRBJ1-2|.
TGTGCCAGCAGCCCCGGGGGGTACGGCTACACCTTC
CASSPGGYGYTF
>.|TRBV10-3|TRBJ1-2|.
TGTGCCATCAGTGAGTCGAGGGGAGGACAAGGCTACACCTTC
CAISESRGGQGYTF
>TRBD1|TRBV10-3|TRBJ2-3|once
TGTGCCATCAGTGCCGGGACAGGGAGGTCAGATACGCAGTATTTT
CAISAGTGRSDTQYF
>.|TRBV5-1|TRBJ2-1|.
TGCGCCAGCAGCTCGGAGGGGCATTCCTACAATGAGCAGTTCTTC
CASSSEGHSYNEQFF
>.|TRBV11-2|TRBJ1-1|.
TGTGCCAGCTCCCTCAGGATGGGAGGAAGGAAGGCGACTGAAGCTTTCTTT
CASSLRMGGRKATEAFF
>.|TRBV7-9|TRBJ1-1|.
TGTGCCAGCAGCTTAGTGGGAGCTGAAGCTTTCTTT
CASSLVGAEAFF
>TRBD2|TRBV5-1|TRBJ2-2|.
TGCGCCAGCAGCTTGGGTGTAGCGGGAGGCACCGGGGAGCTGTTTTTT
CASSLGVAGGTGELFF
>.|TRBV7-2|TRBJ1-5|.
TGTGCCAGCAGCTTAGATCGGGGCAGGGGAAGACATTTT
CASSLDRGRGRHF